This T cell receptor beta chain stems from a study of cytomegalovirus exposure and HLA in healthy donors (dated by TCRdb to between 2016 and 2019). At the level of the whole study: According to an earlier analysis of 550 to 750 of the donors, about 179 million T cells yielded over 100 million unique TCR beta sequences and approximately 300 Gb of sequence data. Both class I and class II loci were covered by HLA typing, at four-digit resolution. A separate validation cohort of 100 to 150 different subjects was used in addition to the roughly 700-subject first cohort. The genetic ancestry cluster associated with self-reported Caucasian donors included around four fifths of the roughly 400 genotyped donors. All discovery cohort repertoires had been generated using a single sequencing platform. The T cell repertoires of under 700 subjects were profiled by immunosequencing and related to cytomegalovirus serostatus. High-throughput TCR immunosequencing, statistical association of individual TCRs with disease status, and machine learning were combined to predict cytomegalovirus infection status. In an earlier analysis of 550 to 700 of the donors, high-throughput TCR beta sequencing was used to judge whether each TCR beta V gene segment behaved as functional or pseudogenic. Alongside the repertoire data, information on donor age, sex, ethnicity and CMV serostatus was compiled. Typing coverage differed by locus: A, B, C, DRB1 and DQB1 were typed in about 629-640 donors, DQA1 in around 500, DPA1 in some 610, and DPB1 in approximately 450. The study aimed to test whether signatures of past pathogen exposure could be identified by cataloging public T cell receptors. Because of strong linkage in the cohort, five DR-DQ haplotypes were treated as single units for association and clustering. In a later genetic analysis, genome-wide SNP genotypes for 398 of the 666 donors were used, and that subset was treated as a discovery cohort. An early release that covered some 630 HLA-typed donors contained 300 to 350 gigabases of sequencing data and tens of millions of unique TCR sequences. A later analysis re-analyzed previously published TCR beta repertoires from approximately 670 donors and added high-resolution HLA genotyping to study TCR occurrence patterns. On average, roughly 200,000 unique TCR beta nucleotide sequences were sequenced per donor among roughly 430 genotyped donors of the cohort, with 15% to 20% of those sequences being non-productive. Rather than drawing on any new phenotypic data, the later analysis identified candidate immune exposures from TCR beta sequences and the way those sequences occurred across donors.

Here is what the overall study found, with its caveats: A group of highly shared sequence variants was considered likely to be a technical artifact of the sequencing pipeline. A further reported finding was that TCR beta sequences accurately predicted the HLA-A and HLA-B alleles for most subjects in the first cohort. According to the authors, the approach could potentially be generalized to other disease states and immunological phenotypes. In a later analysis, HLA-associated TCR beta chains showed more clonal expansion and lower generation probabilities than non-associated chains that were equally common. Because HLA typing was missing for some donors at each locus, association tests included only the typed subset. At a false discovery rate of 0.05, a later analysis linked about 16,000 TCR beta sequences to specific HLA alleles. The presence/absence analyses assumed that sequencing depth was roughly uniform across donors, and that assumption may not be true. Some IMGT-functional V segments, including TRBV6-2 and TRBV6-3, could not be told apart with the 87-base-pair reads, so those segments were excluded. In an earlier analysis of around 600 of the donors, most TCR beta V segments were observed in productive rearrangements about 90% or about 30% of the time, broadly matching IMGT annotations. The only immune exposure information available for the cohort was CMV serostatus. Across donors, most TCR sequences were observed very rarely, whereas some public TCRs were present in many individuals. Linkage disequilibrium might explain the correlated functional status among segregating V segments, but an unknown experimental factor could not be excluded. A later analysis reported that several top co-occurrence clusters appeared linked to parvovirus B19, influenza, CMV and Epstein-Barr virus. In a later genetic analysis, fewer N-insertions in productive TCRs were reported among donors in an Asian-associated ancestry cluster than the approximately 710-donor mean. When HLA alleles, especially DR and DQ, strongly co-occurred, attributing TCR associations to individual alleles was difficult. In a later analysis, TCR association rates were found to vary across HLA loci, with the most associated TCRs seen for DRB1 alleles and the fewest for HLA-C alleles. Most CMV-associated TCR beta chains appeared to be HLA-restricted in a later analysis, and the HLA associations seemed to be driven largely by CMV exposure. This cohort had only TCR beta chains sequenced, and the lack of alpha or paired-chain data limited which features could be detected. V-gene and J-gene trimming of TCR beta chains was associated with a missense DCLRE1C variant in a later genetic analysis, and the association was replicated in an independent cohort. The classifier was reported to diagnose cytomegalovirus status with high specificity and sensitivity in both the original cohort and the validation cohort. A few of the identified cytomegalovirus-associated TCR beta chains were confirmed in vitro to be specific for cytomegalovirus antigens. In the study, about 150 TCR beta chains were listed as associated with cytomegalovirus. Because counts were too low, about 15 rarely observed V segments, including chromosome 9 orphons, were left out of the earlier analysis of about 620 of the donors.

In total, roughly 710 healthy bone marrow donors made up the cohort. All cohort members were sampled while nominally healthy, although unrecorded immune exposures were likely present. The donor was CMV seronegative and was included in the group of over 300 seronegative cohort members. A peripheral blood sample was provided by each donor, and peripheral blood mononuclear cells were used for TCR beta sequencing. The Qiagen DNeasy Blood Extraction Kit was used to extract genomic DNA from the blood cell samples. The library came from the immunoSEQ multiplex PCR assay. The multiplex PCR relied on a mix of 60 forward primers for TCR Vbeta segments and 13 reverse primers for TCR Jbeta segments. The CDR3 region of rearranged TCR beta genes was amplified from genomic DNA by a multiplex PCR assay. The amplified TCR beta libraries were sequenced on the Illumina HiSeq System as 87-base-pair reads. For the original study's pipeline: A later analysis counted about 80 million unique TCR beta chains across the 666 repertoires, and some 11 million of these chains were shared by at least two donors. Raw reads were error-corrected and collapsed into unique sequences with a nearest-neighbor algorithm that merged closely related sequences to remove PCR and sequencing errors. Alignment of CDR3 sequences to IMGT reference sequences was used to assign V, D and J gene segments. For a sequence to be retained, a match of at least six nucleotides to both a V gene segment and a J gene segment was required. A rearrangement counted as productive if the CDR3 had no stop codons and remained in frame with V and J, and every other rearrangement counted as non-productive. CDR3 was defined according to IMGT convention as the region running from the second conserved V-encoded cysteine to the conserved J-encoded phenylalanine. Sequences without an unambiguous match to a single V gene segment were excluded from the earlier analysis of about 640 of the donors. An earlier analysis of over 450 of the donors classified V segments as functional when productive rearrangements were above 56.7% and as segregating when the standard deviation between donors was above 5%. A statistical classification framework was built for diagnosing cytomegalovirus status from the catalog of TCR beta chain sequences. V and J gene assignment, in a later analysis, came from comparing TCR nucleotide sequences with IMGT/GENE-DB human TR gene sequences. In a later analysis, CDR3 sequences and most-parsimonious VDJ recombination scenarios were assigned using the TCRdist pipeline. A later analysis defined each TCR beta chain by its CDR3 amino acid sequence plus V-gene family, and excluded reads lacking a unique V-gene family. In a later analysis, 450 to 600 highly shared, low-generation-probability nucleotide sequences were removed to address suspected cross-contamination and a sequencing artifact. For each public chain, a later analysis derived a clonal expansion index from normalized ranks of inferred template counts within each repertoire. In a later analysis, generation probabilities were computed with a VDJ recombination model fitted to out-of-frame rearrangements, and the resulting probabilities were checked against IGoR. Hypergeometric tests were used in a later analysis to score TCR-TCR, TCR-HLA and TCR-CMV co-occurrence, with a repertoire-size bias correction applied to the TCR pairs. To estimate false discovery rates, a later analysis permuted the HLA or CMV assignments 20 times. In a later analysis, co-occurring TCRs were grouped with DBSCAN, and TCRdist sequence similarity was added when clustering was performed within HLA-allele-positive subsets. Repertoires with fewer than 30,000 or more than 120,000 public chains, plus five repertoires with anomalous nucleotide sharing, were excluded from co-occurrence clustering. As stored in TCRdb, this immuneACCESS dataset retains in-frame rearrangements with V and J assigned. A fraction of the clones does not appear; measured against another copy, unresolved V genes explain less than half of the discrepancy, and the remainder lacks a known reason. V and J calls and clone size follow that table, whereas D and trimming were derived from the DNA. This sample comprises around 67,000 clones, 55% to 65% of them detected only once. The ten largest make up about 2.9% of the sample.

From a lookup of the germline V gene, CDR1 and CDR2 are KGHSH and LQKENI. Germline trimming amounts to 6 bases on V and 5 bases on J, with 7 as the count of junction bases outside the gene matches. Reading from cysteine to phenylalanine, the CDR3 counts 14 amino acids. Left in the record is the CDR3 DNA by itself, 42 bases read in frame from the first base. About this clone: Its antigen remains unidentified. No per-base quality is available; no much larger clone lies one base away.

The origin of this receptor is a woman between 45 and 65 years old in good health and CMV-seronegative. The sample consisted of PBMCs. The V and J genes are TRBV18 and TRBJ2-3; a stretch of 8 junction bases matches TRBD2. The CDR3 protein is CASSLTSAQDTQYF. The DNA is as follows: TGTGCCAGCTCGTTGACTAGCGCCCAAGATACGCAGTATTTT.